The rows below give T cell receptor beta chains drawn from one sample of a study of T cells after yellow fever vaccination. TCRdb recomputed calls from the 5' RACE reads with MiXCR, one row per CDR3 protein. The sample lists 250,000 or so distinct CDR3 sequences; 6% to 8% were seen once. Here the sequenced sample was CD4+ T cells sorted from PBMCs, taken on the day of the yellow fever booster vaccination. These receptor sequences come from a man younger than 40 who received the YFV17D yellow fever vaccine. CDR3s include the opening cysteine and the closing phenylalanine or tryptophan. Fields, in order: CDR3 protein, CDR3 DNA, D gene, J gene, clone size, V gene. The D gene is left open where the match is weak. Clone size is stated in some rows and not others, as once, few, many or a class when expanded.

CDR3aa: CASSLRGHLGQRYFSTDTQYF
CDR3nt: TGTGCCAGCAGCCTAAGGGGGCACCTGGGACAACGATACTTTAGCACAGATACGCAGTATTTT
d_gene: TRBD1
j_gene: TRBJ2-3
abundance: many
v_gene: TRBV7-3

CDR3aa: CAISGAGGPREQYF
CDR3nt: TGTGCCATCAGTGGGGCGGGAGGGCCTCGAGAGCAGTACTTC
d_gene: TRBD2
j_gene: TRBJ2-7
abundance: many
v_gene: TRBV10-3

CDR3aa: CSAPKGTGGYNEQFF
CDR3nt: TGCAGTGCTCCTAAGGGAACGGGAGGCTACAATGAGCAGTTCTTC
d_gene: TRBD2
j_gene: TRBJ2-1
abundance: many
v_gene: TRBV20-1

CDR3aa: CSVVGASSTDTQYF
CDR3nt: TGCAGCGTTGTGGGAGCGTCTAGCACAGATACGCAGTATTTT
d_gene: NA
j_gene: TRBJ2-3
abundance: many
v_gene: TRBV29-1

CDR3aa: CASSQQNSPLHF
CDR3nt: TGTGCCAGCAGCCAGCAAAATTCACCCCTCCACTTT
d_gene: NA
j_gene: TRBJ1-6
abundance: many
v_gene: TRBV27

CDR3aa: CASSSPLGTLLYNEQFF
CDR3nt: TGTGCCAGCAGTTCACCCCTTGGGACTCTTCTCTACAATGAGCAGTTCTTC
d_gene: NA
j_gene: TRBJ2-1
abundance: few
v_gene: TRBV12-3/TRBV12-4

CDR3aa: CASSLVRVNQPQHF
CDR3nt: TGTGCCAGCAGCTTAGTACGGGTCAATCAGCCCCAGCATTTT
d_gene: NA
j_gene: TRBJ1-5
abundance: many
v_gene: TRBV7-2

CDR3aa: CASSLMGGELFF
CDR3nt: TGTGCCAGCAGCTTGATGGGAGGGGAGCTGTTTTTT
d_gene: NA
j_gene: TRBJ2-2
abundance: few
v_gene: TRBV5-6

CDR3aa: CASSQSGRTSGRETQYF
CDR3nt: TGTGCCAGCAGCCAAAGTGGAAGGACTAGCGGGCGGGAGACCCAGTACTTC
d_gene: TRBD2
j_gene: TRBJ2-5
abundance: NA
v_gene: TRBV4-2

CDR3aa: CASSVDLASSYEQYF
CDR3nt: TGTGCCAGCAGCGTAGATTTAGCCTCCTCCTACGAGCAGTACTTC
d_gene: NA
j_gene: TRBJ2-7
abundance: NA
v_gene: TRBV9

CDR3aa: CAISGNQGGGYEQYF
CDR3nt: TGTGCCATCAGTGGTAATCAGGGAGGTGGGTACGAGCAGTACTTC
d_gene: NA
j_gene: TRBJ2-7
abundance: many
v_gene: TRBV10-3

CDR3aa: CSARGAGFWDEQYF
CDR3nt: TGCAGTGCTAGAGGAGCGGGTTTTTGGGACGAGCAGTACTTC
d_gene: NA
j_gene: TRBJ2-7
abundance: NA
v_gene: TRBV20-1

CDR3aa: CASSPWQGGQPQHF
CDR3nt: TGTGCCAGCAGTCCGTGGCAGGGTGGTCAGCCCCAGCATTTT
d_gene: NA
j_gene: TRBJ1-5
abundance: many
v_gene: TRBV6-1

CDR3aa: CATSDLRTGEEFF
CDR3nt: TGTGCCACCAGTGATTTGAGGACAGGGGAGGAGTTCTTC
d_gene: TRBD1
j_gene: TRBJ2-1
abundance: NA
v_gene: TRBV24-1

CDR3aa: CASSTRQGAGGNEQFF
CDR3nt: TGTGCCAGTAGTACGAGACAGGGAGCGGGAGGTAATGAGCAGTTCTTC
d_gene: TRBD2
j_gene: TRBJ2-1
abundance: many
v_gene: TRBV19

CDR3aa: CATKMGAGPFGYTF
CDR3nt: TGCGCCACCAAAATGGGGGCAGGGCCCTTTGGCTACACCTTC
d_gene: NA
j_gene: TRBJ1-2
abundance: many
v_gene: TRBV5-1

CDR3aa: CASSLRGQGSSTIYF
CDR3nt: TGTGCCAGCAGCTTGCGGGGACAGGGTTCGTCCACCATATATTTT
d_gene: TRBD1
j_gene: TRBJ1-3
abundance: NA
v_gene: TRBV5-4

CDR3aa: CAISLSSDTQYF
CDR3nt: TGTGCCATCAGCCTTTCCTCAGATACGCAGTATTTT
d_gene: NA
j_gene: TRBJ2-3
abundance: few
v_gene: TRBV10-3

CDR3aa: CASSLTSGSETQYF
CDR3nt: TGTGCCAGCAGTTTAACTAGCGGGAGTGAGACCCAGTACTTC
d_gene: TRBD2
j_gene: TRBJ2-5
abundance: many
v_gene: TRBV12-3/TRBV12-4

CDR3aa: CASSPRGSGELFF
CDR3nt: TGTGCCAGCAGCCCCAGGGGTTCCGGGGAGCTGTTTTTT
d_gene: NA
j_gene: TRBJ2-2
abundance: many
v_gene: TRBV7-3

CDR3aa: CASSLGGTSGGQETQYF
CDR3nt: TGTGCCAGCAGCTTAGGCGGGACTAGCGGGGGCCAAGAGACCCAGTACTTC
d_gene: TRBD2
j_gene: TRBJ2-5
abundance: few
v_gene: TRBV11-3

CDR3aa: CSVEKTSGNQYF
CDR3nt: TGCAGCGTTGAAAAGACTAGCGGGAATCAGTACTTC
d_gene: TRBD2
j_gene: TRBJ2-7
abundance: NA
v_gene: TRBV29-1

CDR3aa: CASSPQDNEQFF
CDR3nt: TGTGCCAGCTCACCACAAGACAATGAGCAGTTCTTC
d_gene: NA
j_gene: TRBJ2-1
abundance: many
v_gene: TRBV18

CDR3aa: CASSFRSGRATDTQYF
CDR3nt: TGTGCCAGCAGCTTCCGAAGCGGGAGGGCCACAGATACGCAGTATTTT
d_gene: TRBD2
j_gene: TRBJ2-3
abundance: few
v_gene: TRBV11-3

CDR3aa: CSAAGTGNPDTQYF
CDR3nt: TGCAGTGCTGCCGGGACAGGGAACCCAGATACGCAGTATTTT
d_gene: TRBD1
j_gene: TRBJ2-3
abundance: NA
v_gene: TRBV20-1

CDR3aa: CATREFNEQYF
CDR3nt: TGTGCCACCCGGGAGTTTAACGAGCAGTACTTC
d_gene: NA
j_gene: TRBJ2-7
abundance: few
v_gene: TRBV19

CDR3aa: CASSLQPGMDQPQHF
CDR3nt: TGCGCCAGCAGCTTACAGCCAGGGATGGATCAGCCCCAGCATTTT
d_gene: NA
j_gene: TRBJ1-5
abundance: few
v_gene: TRBV5-1

CDR3aa: CASKPPGAIQTGELFF
CDR3nt: TGTGCCTCAAAACCACCGGGGGCGATCCAGACCGGGGAGCTGTTTTTT
d_gene: NA
j_gene: TRBJ2-2
abundance: few
v_gene: TRBV19

CDR3aa: CAISDNSQGKTQYF
CDR3nt: TGTGCCATCAGTGACAACTCCCAGGGCAAGACCCAGTACTTC
d_gene: NA
j_gene: TRBJ2-5
abundance: few
v_gene: TRBV10-3

CDR3aa: CASSFTGDRQETQYF
CDR3nt: TGCGCCAGCAGCTTTACTGGGGACAGGCAAGAGACCCAGTACTTC
d_gene: TRBD1
j_gene: TRBJ2-5
abundance: few
v_gene: TRBV5-1

CDR3aa: CASSKRLAGDTQYF
CDR3nt: TGTGCCAGCAGCAAGAGACTAGCAGGAGATACGCAGTATTTT
d_gene: TRBD2
j_gene: TRBJ2-3
abundance: NA
v_gene: TRBV5-4

CDR3aa: CSVFPGQSTDTQYF
CDR3nt: TGCAGTGTCTTCCCGGGCCAATCCACAGATACGCAGTATTTT
d_gene: NA
j_gene: TRBJ2-3
abundance: many
v_gene: TRBV20-1